The rows below give T cell receptor beta chains drawn from one sample of a study of blood T cells in healthy people across ages. TCRdb reanalysed the 5' RACE reads using MiXCR and keeps one entry per CDR3 protein. The sample has 1.5 million to 2 million distinct CDR3 sequences, roughly 27% seen once. Sample: blood. These receptors came from a woman aged 25 to 45 in good health. CDR3s include the opening cysteine and the closing phenylalanine or tryptophan. The D gene is left open where the match is weak. Rows give clone size only sometimes, using once, few, many, or a class for an expanded clone.

-,TRBV6-1,TRBJ2-1,TRBD2,CASSVSLAGSLPYNEQFF,TGTGCCAGCAGTGTGAGTCTAGCGGGGTCTCTTCCTTACAATGAGCAGTTCTTC
-,TRBV2,TRBJ2-6,-,CVSIFGEAGANVLTF,TGTGTCAGCATTTTTGGGGAGGCTGGGGCCAACGTCCTGACTTTC
-,TRBV19,TRBJ1-5,TRBD1,CASSFTGGAGNQPQHF,TGTGCCAGTAGTTTTACAGGGGGCGCAGGCAATCAGCCCCAGCATTTT
-,TRBV2,TRBJ2-5,TRBD2,CASRAGGQQETQYF,TGTGCCAGCCGGGCGGGGGGACAACAAGAGACCCAGTACTTC
few,TRBV19,TRBJ1-5,-,CASSMGNQPQHF,TGTGCCAGTAGCATGGGAAATCAGCCCCAGCATTTT
-,TRBV3-1,TRBJ1-1,-,CASSLAQGGAFF,TGTGCCAGCAGCCTAGCCCAGGGAGGAGCTTTCTTT
-,TRBV29-1,TRBJ2-1,TRBD2,CSVERPGTSGSNEQVF,TGCAGCGTTGAACGACCCGGGACTAGCGGAAGCAATGAGCAGGTCTTC
many,TRBV12-3/TRBV12-4,TRBJ1-5,-,CASSLGSSQPQHF,TGTGCCAGCAGTCTAGGGAGTAGTCAGCCCCAGCATTTT
few,TRBV15,TRBJ2-5,-,CATSREDSQETQYF,TGTGCCACCAGCAGAGAGGACTCCCAAGAGACCCAGTACTTC
few,TRBV6-5,TRBJ1-4,TRBD1,CASMTGPNEKLFF,TGTGCCAGCATGACAGGGCCTAATGAAAAACTGTTTTTT
many,TRBV4-2,TRBJ2-1,-,CASSQVAGSSYNEQFF,TGTGCCAGCAGCCAAGTCGCGGGGAGCTCCTACAATGAGCAGTTCTTC
many,TRBV20-1,TRBJ2-7,-,CSAVRGGSYEQYF,TGCAGTGCTGTCAGGGGGGGTTCCTACGAGCAGTACTTC
few,TRBV28,TRBJ2-5,-,CASSFRESGTQYF,TGTGCCAGCAGTTTCAGGGAGAGTGGGACCCAGTACTTC
-,TRBV7-6,TRBJ1-1,-,CASSSNRQENTEAFF,TGTGCCAGCAGCTCAAACCGACAGGAGAACACTGAAGCTTTCTTT
-,TRBV20-1,TRBJ2-5,-,CSARAGTPQETQYF,TGCAGTGCTAGAGCCGGGACACCTCAAGAGACCCAGTACTTC
many,TRBV29-1,TRBJ2-5,-,CSVQGWPNQETQYF,TGCAGCGTCCAAGGGTGGCCAAACCAAGAGACCCAGTACTTC
many,TRBV12-3/TRBV12-4,TRBJ2-6,-,CASSLAPWALAGANVLTF,TGTGCCAGCAGTTTAGCCCCTTGGGCATTAGCTGGGGCCAACGTCCTGACTTTC
-,TRBV6-5,TRBJ1-2,-,CASSKGKELNYGYTF,TGTGCCAGCAGCAAAGGAAAGGAGCTTAACTATGGCTACACCTTC
few,TRBV10-1,TRBJ2-3,TRBD1,CASRGQQATDTQYF,TGCGCCAGCAGGGGACAGCAAGCTACAGATACGCAGTATTTT
many,TRBV5-1,TRBJ2-5,TRBD2,CASSALTSGVGETQYF,TGCGCCAGCAGCGCCCTTACTAGCGGGGTAGGAGAGACCCAGTACTTC